These 8 T cell receptor beta chains were sequenced from one sample in a study of blood T cell repertoires in COVID-19. Assay used: immunoSEQ multiplex PCR; TCRdb lists only in-frame clones, some missing. In the table there are about 670,000 clones, approximately 90% of which are singletons. The sequencing input was peripheral blood. These receptors were taken from a woman younger than 35 with acute or convalescent COVID-19.

The chain links TRBV30 to TRBJ2-2; 10 bases are a match to TRBD1. This CDR3 has 17 residues. V lost 2 bases and J lost 3; bases outside the gene matches: 9. CDR1 GTSNPN and CDR2 SVGIG come from the germline V gene (reference sequence). The CDR3 loop is CAWSPSGTGVYTGELFF. The CDR3 DNA follows: TGTGCCTGGAGTCCCTCCGGGACAGGGGTCTACACCGGGGAGCTGTTTTTT.

The V and J genes are TRBV4-3 and TRBJ1-1; perhaps TRBD1 as D (5 bases). V was shortened by 0 bases and J by 2 bases, with 19 bases between the two germline ends. Germline values: CDR1 LGHNA, CDR2 YSLEER. The CDR3 length is 18 residues. The CDR3 loop is CASSQDLYRWRGNTEAFF. The CDR3 coding sequence is TGCGCCAGCAGCCAAGATTTATATCGATGGAGGGGCAACACTGAAGCTTTCTTT.

This clone showed up just once. The chain joins TRBV7-2 to TRBJ2-2, with D perhaps matching TRBD2 (6 bases). This CDR3 spans 13 amino acids. Looked up from germline, CDR1 is SGHTA and CDR2 is FQGNSA. Trimming removed 6 bases from V and 6 bases from J, with 11 bases in between. The CDR3 nucleotides are TGTGCCAGCAGTTACCAGCGGGCCGGGGAGCTGTTTTTT. Its protein is CASSYQRAGELFF.

The chain has TRBV5-1 and TRBJ2-2, with D maybe TRBD2 (7 bases). V lost 1 base and J lost 7, with 17 bases in between. This CDR3 spans 16 amino acids. Germline-derived CDR1 and CDR2 are SGHRS and YFSETQ. DNA for the CDR3: TGCGCCAGCAGCTTGATCCCGGGGGGCCTCCTCGGGGAGCTGTTTTTT. It yields the protein CASSLIPGGLLGELFF.

The rearrangement uses TRBV2 and TRBJ1-1, with D possibly TRBD1 on 6 matching bases. The V end was cut by 10 bases, the J end by 1 base, with 19 bases between. Germline CDR1 SNHLY, CDR2 FYNNEI. The CDR3 length is 15 residues. CDR3 sequence: CAMRGTPESNTEAFF. In DNA, the CDR3 is TGTGCCATGAGGGGGACCCCCGAATCGAACACTGAAGCTTTCTTT.

The V and J genes are TRBV7-2 and TRBJ1-1; D might be TRBD1 (6 bases). V was trimmed by 1 base and J by 6 bases, leaving 15 bases between them. This CDR3 comprises 15 residues. The germline V gene has CDR1 SGHTA and CDR2 FQGNSA. The CDR3 protein is CASSLVDGGGPEAFF. CDR3 bases: TGTGCCAGCAGCTTAGTGGACGGGGGGGGGCCTGAAGCTTTCTTT.

The chain recombines TRBV2 with TRBJ1-2; D ambiguous. Trimming stripped 5 bases from V and 10 bases from J, with 11 bases between. Germline lookup yields CDR1 SNHLY and CDR2 FYNNEI. The CDR3 has 11 amino acids. CDR3 region: CASSTRLYYTF. Here the CDR3 DNA reads TGTGCCAGCAGTACCAGACTCTACTACACCTTC.

This clone was counted between two and nine times. The chain employs TRBV9 and TRBJ1-1, with 7 bases lining up with TRBD1. Unmatched junction bases numbered 0, after V lost 0 bases and J lost 1 base. Germline V gene sequence: CDR1 SGDLS, CDR2 YYNGEE. The CDR3 loop spans 14 amino acids. The CDR3 DNA sequence: TGTGCCAGCAGCGTAGGACAGGGGAACACTGAAGCTTTCTTT. This gives the protein CASSVGQGNTEAFF.